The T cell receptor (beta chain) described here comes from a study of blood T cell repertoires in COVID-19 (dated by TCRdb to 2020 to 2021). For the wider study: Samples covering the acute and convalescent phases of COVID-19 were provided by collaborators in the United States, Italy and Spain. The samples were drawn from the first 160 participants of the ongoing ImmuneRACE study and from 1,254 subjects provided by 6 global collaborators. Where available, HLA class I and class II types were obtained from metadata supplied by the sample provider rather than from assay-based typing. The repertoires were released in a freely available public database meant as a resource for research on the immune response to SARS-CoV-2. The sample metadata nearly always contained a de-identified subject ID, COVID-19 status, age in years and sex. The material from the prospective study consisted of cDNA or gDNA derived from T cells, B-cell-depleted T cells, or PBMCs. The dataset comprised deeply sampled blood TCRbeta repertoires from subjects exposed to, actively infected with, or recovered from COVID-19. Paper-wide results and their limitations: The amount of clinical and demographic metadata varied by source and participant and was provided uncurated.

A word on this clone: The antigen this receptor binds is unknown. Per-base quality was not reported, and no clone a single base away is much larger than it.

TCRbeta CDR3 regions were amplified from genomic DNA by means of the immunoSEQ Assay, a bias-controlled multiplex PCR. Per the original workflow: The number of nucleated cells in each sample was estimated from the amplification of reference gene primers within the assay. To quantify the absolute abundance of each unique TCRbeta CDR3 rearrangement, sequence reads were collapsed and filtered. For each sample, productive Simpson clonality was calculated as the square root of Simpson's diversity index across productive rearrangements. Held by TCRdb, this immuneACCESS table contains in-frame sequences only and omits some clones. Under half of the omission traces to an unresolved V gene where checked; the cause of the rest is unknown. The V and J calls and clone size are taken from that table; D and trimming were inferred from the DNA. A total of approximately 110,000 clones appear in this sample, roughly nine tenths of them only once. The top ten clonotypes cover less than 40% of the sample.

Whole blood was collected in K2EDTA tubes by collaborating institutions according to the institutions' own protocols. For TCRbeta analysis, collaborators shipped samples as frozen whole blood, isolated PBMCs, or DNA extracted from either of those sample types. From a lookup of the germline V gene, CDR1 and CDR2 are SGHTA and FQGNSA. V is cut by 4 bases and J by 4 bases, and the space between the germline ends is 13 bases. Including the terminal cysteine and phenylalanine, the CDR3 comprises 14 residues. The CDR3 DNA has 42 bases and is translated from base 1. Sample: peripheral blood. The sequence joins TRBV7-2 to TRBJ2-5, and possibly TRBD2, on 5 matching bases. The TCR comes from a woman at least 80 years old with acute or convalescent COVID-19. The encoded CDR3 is CASSSPGIGETQYF. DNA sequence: TGTGCCAGCAGCTCCCCCGGGATCGGAGAGACCCAGTACTTC. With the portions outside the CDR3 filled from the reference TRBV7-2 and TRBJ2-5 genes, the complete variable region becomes GAGVSQSPSNKVTEKGKDVELRCDPISGHTALYWYRQSLGQGLEFLIYFQGNSAPDKSGLPSDRFSAERTGGSVSTLTIQRTQQEDSAVYLCASSSPGIGETQYFGPGTRLLVL.